This TCR beta chain was documented in a study of OX40 agonist ivuxolimab in advanced cancers. In the study overall: Ivuxolimab was a fully human IgG2 agonistic monoclonal antibody targeting the costimulatory receptor OX40 (CD134). Intravenous ivuxolimab was administered to patients every 2 weeks at six dose levels: 0.01, 0.1, 0.3, 1.5, 3 and 10 mg/kg. Among the roughly 50 dose-escalation patients, approximately 20 had hepatocellular carcinoma, 15 melanoma, 9 renal cell carcinoma and 9 head and neck cancer. The dose-escalation cohort was about 83% male with a mean age of around 64 years, ranging from roughly 23 to 80. Patients were allowed to have had prior anti-PD-1, anti-PD-L1 or anti-CTLA-4 therapy, and 30% to 50% of the dose-escalation patients had previously received checkpoint inhibitors. Partial responses were achieved by three dose-escalation patients, of whom one had hepatocellular carcinoma and two had cutaneous melanoma. Peripheral TCRbeta sequencing was intended to test whether TCR sequence diversity was altered and clonal T-cell expansion was caused by ivuxolimab. The paper describes the monotherapy dose-escalation part (N of about 55 patients) of the phase I trial of ivuxolimab. The paper as a whole reports these results and caveats: After ivuxolimab, CD8+ T cells had more expanded clones than CD4+ T cells on average. At doses from 0.1 to 3.0 mg/kg, clonal expansion was seen in both CD4+ and CD8+ blood T cells between baseline and week 6. Partial responders in the 0.1-3.0 mg/kg groups had among the lowest normalized peripheral clonal expansion, especially among CD8+ T cells. Low levels of normalized T-cell clonal expansion were also seen in some nonresponding patients. Which antigens the clonally expanded peripheral T cells were specific for was not determined.

Patients with a history of autoimmune disease or receiving systemic immunosuppression were excluded from the trial. Peripheral blood for TCR sequencing was collected from all dose cohorts at baseline, on cycle 4 day 1, and on cycle 7 day 1. The samples were taken from a phase I, first-in-human, multicenter, open-label dose-escalation trial of ivuxolimab. Adults with locally advanced or metastatic head and neck squamous cell, hepatocellular, melanoma or renal cell carcinoma were enrolled in the trial. CD4+ and CD8+ T cells were sorted separately from peripheral blood before TCR sequencing. The germline V end is reduced by 4 bases and the J end by 10 bases; junction bases left unmatched: 1. The germline V gene encodes CDR1 ENHRY and CDR2 SYGVKD. The CDR3 covers 12 residues, taking in both the cysteine and the phenylalanine. Only CDR3 DNA remains: 36 bases, in frame from the first base. For sequencing of the TCRbeta CDR3 region, genomic DNA was extracted from the sorted cells. The immunoSEQ Assay was used for sequencing of TCRbeta CDR3 regions. TCRdb obtained this table from immuneACCESS and retained in-frame rearrangements with V and J assigned. These tables miss some clones; where compared with another copy, unresolved V genes account for less than half of the shortfall, and the remainder is unexplained. Across this sample there are about 79,000 clones, with roughly 94% seen only once. The top ten constitute over 8.5% of the sample.

This clone was detected once. The target of this receptor is not known. No much larger clone is present one base from it, and per-base qualities are unavailable. The sequence was obtained from an adult with an advanced solid tumor such as melanoma, head and neck, liver or kidney cancer. The sequence is built from TRBV10-3 and TRBJ2-4; the junction holds 10 bases that match TRBD1. The sequencing used CD4+ or CD8+ T cells sorted from blood, collected in a trial of the OX40 agonist ivuxolimab. The nucleotide sequence is TGTGCCATCAGTGGGGGACAGGGGATTCAGTACTTC. Translated, it reads CAISGGQGIQYF.